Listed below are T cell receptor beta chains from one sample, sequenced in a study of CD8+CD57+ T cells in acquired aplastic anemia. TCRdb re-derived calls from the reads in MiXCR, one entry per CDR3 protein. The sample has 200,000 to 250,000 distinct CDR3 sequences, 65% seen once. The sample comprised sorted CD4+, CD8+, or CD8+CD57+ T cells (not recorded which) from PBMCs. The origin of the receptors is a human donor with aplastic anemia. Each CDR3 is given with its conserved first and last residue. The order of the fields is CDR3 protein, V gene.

CASSSKRDRAGYEQYF | TRBV7-1
CSAYEDTQYF | TRBV29-1
CASSVGGSYSDTQYF | TRBV9
CASSFDAEQYF | TRBV5-6
CATSRDRSDIRGNTIYF | TRBV15
CASSEDRGQPQHF | TRBV6-4
CASRGTGLTEAFF | TRBV25-1
CASSLGGTGLSNEQFF | TRBV5-6
CASSSSAESYEQYF | TRBV11-1
CASSYVRGVGQEAQYF | TRBV14
CATSDRWTTGANVLTF | TRBV24-1
CSVHGTLYGYTF | TRBV29-1
CASSHRVNHEQYF | TRBV2
CASSLDKDRALPNTGELFF | TRBV7-6
CASSQTSVHEQYF | TRBV11-2
CSARGGNEQFF | TRBV20-1
CASKKQGAGQPQHF | TRBV19
CATSRGRFSYNEQFF | TRBV15
CASSLNGIEGYTF | TRBV7-2
CASSERASGGWYNEQFF | TRBV6-4
CASSILFRAGRDHSPLHF | TRBV19
CASSRSTGDTGELFF | TRBV7-2
CASSVILSYEQYF | TRBV2
CSALRTGTEAFF | TRBV20-1
CASSLRDSTYEQYF | TRBV6-5
CASSQPGLSYEQYF | TRBV7-9
CASSFGSGDNEQFF | TRBV25-1
CATSDPGRQVNEQFF | TRBV24-1
CATSRGGLAGVQGKTQYF | TRBV15
CASSLNSGRNREFF | TRBV10-1
CSPGTGAYEQYF | TRBV20-1
CASSESRGHTQYF | TRBV25-1
CASSAETGTAHQPQHF | TRBV10-1
CASSSPVPAGELFF | TRBV7-9
CSVLGRASTDTEAFF | TRBV29-1
CASRTRPGTDVSNEQFF | TRBV2